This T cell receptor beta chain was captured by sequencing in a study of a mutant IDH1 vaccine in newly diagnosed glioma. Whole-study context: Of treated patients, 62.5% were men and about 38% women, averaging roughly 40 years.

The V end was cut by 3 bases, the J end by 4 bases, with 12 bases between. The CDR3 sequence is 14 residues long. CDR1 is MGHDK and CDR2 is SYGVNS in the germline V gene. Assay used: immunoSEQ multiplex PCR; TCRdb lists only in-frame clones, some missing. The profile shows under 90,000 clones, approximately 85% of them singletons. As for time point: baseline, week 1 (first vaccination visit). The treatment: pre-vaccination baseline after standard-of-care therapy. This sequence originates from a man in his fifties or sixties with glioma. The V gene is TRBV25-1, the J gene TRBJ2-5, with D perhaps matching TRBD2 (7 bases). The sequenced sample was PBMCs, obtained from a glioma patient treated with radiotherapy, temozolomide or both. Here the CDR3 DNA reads TGTGCCAGCAGTGAGGAGGGGGGGGGAGAGACCCAGTACTTC. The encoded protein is CASSEEGGGETQYF.